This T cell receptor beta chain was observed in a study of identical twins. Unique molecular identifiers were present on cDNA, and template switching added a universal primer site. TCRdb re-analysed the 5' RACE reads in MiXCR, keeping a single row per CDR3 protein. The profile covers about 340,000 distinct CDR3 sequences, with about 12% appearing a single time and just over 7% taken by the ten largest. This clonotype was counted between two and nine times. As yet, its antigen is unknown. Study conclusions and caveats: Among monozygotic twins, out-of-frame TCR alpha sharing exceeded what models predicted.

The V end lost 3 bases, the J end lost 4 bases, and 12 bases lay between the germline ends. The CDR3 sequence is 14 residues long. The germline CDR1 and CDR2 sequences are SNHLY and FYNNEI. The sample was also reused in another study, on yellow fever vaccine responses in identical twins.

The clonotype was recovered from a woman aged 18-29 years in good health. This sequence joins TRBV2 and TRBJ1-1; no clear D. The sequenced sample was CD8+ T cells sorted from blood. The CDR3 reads CASSETGVITEAFF. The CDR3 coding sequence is TGTGCCAGCAGTGAGACCGGGGTAATCACTGAAGCTTTCTTT.